Below are 17 T cell receptor beta chains sequenced from a single sample in a study of T-cell memory formation after mild COVID-19. Via MiXCR, TCRdb re-called the 5' RACE reads, giving one row per CDR3 protein. The sample yields 180,000 or so distinct CDR3 sequences, 11% seen once. Specimen: PBMCs or a T cell subset sorted from them (not recorded which). These TCRs come from a young man who had mild COVID-19 (a few samples of this study predate the infection). Cell type and time point are not known.

The sample holds many counts of this clonotype. V is TRBV11-2 and J is TRBJ2-3, with 9 bases aligning to TRBD2. V was pared by 4 bases and J by 3 bases, with 8 bases of the junction left unmatched. CDR1 is SGHAT and CDR2 is FQNNGV in the germline V gene. This CDR3 spans 16 amino acids. The CDR3 nucleotides read TGTGCCAGCAGCTACTCGCGGGGGGGCGTGACAGATACGCAGTATTTT. Translating gives CASSYSRGGVTDTQYF.

The table lists this clonotype with a few counts. The chain joins TRBV4-3 to TRBJ1-4; D ambiguous. V lost 4 bases, J lost 10 bases, and 13 bases lay in between. Per germline, CDR1 LGHNA and CDR2 YSLEER. This CDR3 contains 13 residues. In DNA, the CDR3 is TGCGCCAGCAGCCCCCGCCACGAGGGAAAACTGTTTTTT. Its translation is CASSPRHEGKLFF.

This clonotype was seen only a few times. The V call is TRBV7-8, the J call TRBJ2-1, with 7 bases that match TRBD2. The CDR3 runs 16 residues. Germline loops: CDR1 SGHVS, CDR2 FQNEAQ. V gave up 5 bases and J gave up 4 bases; unmatched junction bases: 11. The CDR3 sequence: CASSPSRGEMYNEQFF. The CDR3 bases are TGTGCCAGCAGCCCCAGCCGGGGGGAGATGTACAATGAGCAGTTCTTC.

CDR3 protein: CASSLRRKGNSPLHF. The CDR3 coding sequence is TGTGCCAGCAGCCTACGCCGAAAAGGAAATTCACCCCTCCACTTT. The chain joins TRBV12-3 or TRBV12-4 to TRBJ1-6; D uncertain. The V end lost 6 bases, the J end lost 7 bases, and 16 bases lay between the germline ends. The CDR3 has 15 amino acids.

This clonotype was found a few times. The chain combines TRBV4-2 with TRBJ2-5; D perhaps matches TRBD2 (5 bases). From germline, CDR1 is LGHNA and CDR2 YNFKEQ. Trimming pared 3 bases from V and 5 bases from J, leaving 10 bases between. The CDR3 sequence is 13 residues long. The CDR3 DNA reads TGTGCCAGCAGCCAGCAGCCGGGGGAGACCCAGTACTTC. It yields the protein CASSQQPGETQYF.

The chain has TRBV10-2 and TRBJ2-7; tentative D call: TRBD1 (6 bases). Germline V CDR1 and CDR2: WSHSY, SAAADI. The length of the CDR3 is 11 residues. The V gene lost 8 bases and the J gene lost 3 bases, with 8 bases spanning the gap. Here the CDR3 reads CASQDSYEQYF. CDR3 coding DNA: TGCGCCAGCCAGGACAGCTACGAGCAGTACTTC.

The table lists this clonotype with a few counts. The rearrangement uses TRBV5-1 and TRBJ1-1; D is unclear. The V gene lost 0 bases and the J gene lost 6 bases, with 6 bases spanning the gap. Germline values: CDR1 SGHRS, CDR2 YFSETQ. The CDR3 extends over 12 amino acids. Written as DNA, the CDR3 is TGCGCCAGCAGCTTGGCAGACTCTGAAGCTTTCTTT. Amino acid sequence: CASSLADSEAFF.

This clonotype was counted between two and nine times. The chain employs TRBV5-1 and TRBJ2-3, with TRBD1 matching 9 bases. Unmatched junction bases numbered 14, after V lost 4 bases and J lost 2 bases. Per the germline V gene, CDR1 is SGHRS and CDR2 is YFSETQ. The CDR3 totals 18 residues. This CDR3 reads CASSAPDTGTGNTDTQYF. CDR3 DNA sequence: TGCGCCAGCAGCGCTCCAGACACCGGGACAGGGAACACAGATACGCAGTATTTT.

This clonotype was observed a few times. This chain links TRBV6-5 with TRBJ1-3, with 8 bases fitting TRBD1. V was clipped by 0 bases and J by 3 bases; unmatched bases: 1. The CDR3 extends over 15 amino acids. Germline V gene data show CDR1 as MNHEY and CDR2 as SVGAGI. CDR3 sequence: CASSYSDRVGNTIYF. CDR3 DNA sequence: TGTGCCAGCAGTTACTCGGACAGGGTTGGAAACACCATATATTTT.

CDR3 region: CASSRTSGGGGETQYF. For the CDR3, the DNA is TGTGCCAGCAGCCGGACTTCAGGGGGCGGGGGAGAGACCCAGTACTTC. This sequence joins TRBV6-5 and TRBJ2-5; the D gene is possibly TRBD1 (8 bases). This CDR3 spans 16 amino acids. V lost 6 bases and J 4 bases, leaving 21 bases between the germline ends. The germline V gene has CDR1 MNHEY and CDR2 SVGAGI.

As for this clonotype: One base away lies a much larger clone, so this may be a sequencing read error. CDR3 loop: CASRFSRSNSYEQYF. In nucleotides, the CDR3 is TGTGCCAGCAGATTTAGTAGGTCAAACTCCTACGAGCAGTACTTC. The chain has TRBV12-3 or TRBV12-4 and TRBJ2-7; D gene unclear. This CDR3 contains 15 residues. V shed 6 bases and J shed 0 bases, with 15 bases lying between them.

The chain uses TRBV5-1 and TRBJ1-5; weak D call: TRBD1 (5 bases). The CDR3 length is 14 residues. Looked up from germline, CDR1 is SGHRS and CDR2 is YFSETQ. V was cut by 4 bases and J by 8 bases, with 16 bases left in between. The CDR3 region is CASSIGGLPEPQHF. Written as DNA, the CDR3 is TGCGCCAGCAGCATCGGGGGACTCCCTGAGCCCCAGCATTTT.

A few counts support this clonotype. V and J are TRBV2 and TRBJ1-1; TRBD1 aligns across 7 bases. The CDR3 totals 15 residues. Germline CDR1 SNHLY, CDR2 FYNNEI. Germline trimming cut 6 bases from V and 1 base from J; bases unmatched to any gene: 8. CDR3 protein: CASRSRGRENTEAFF. The CDR3 DNA sequence: TGTGCCAGCAGGTCCAGGGGGAGGGAGAACACTGAAGCTTTCTTT.

This clonotype came up a few times. The chain links TRBV7-2 to TRBJ1-2, with unresolved D. Trimming took off 4 bases at V and 2 bases at J, with 11 bases between the two ends. The germline gives CDR1 SGHTA, CDR2 FQGNSA. The CDR3 has 14 amino acids. CDR3 DNA: TGTGCCAGCAGCTCTCGGTTTGGAAACTATGGCTACACCTTC. Amino acids: CASSSRFGNYGYTF. Full variable domain (outside the CDR3, taken from reference TRBV7-2 and TRBJ1-2): GAGVSQSPSNKVTEKGKDVELRCDPISGHTALYWYRQSLGQGLEFLIYFQGNSAPDKSGLPSDRFSAERTGGSVSTLTIQRTQQEDSAVYLCASSSRFGNYGYTFGSGTRLTVV.

This clonotype was counted a few times. V gene TRBV3-1 combines with J gene TRBJ2-7; D is perhaps TRBD1 (6 bases). Germline V gene lookup returns CDR1 LGHDT and CDR2 YNNKEL (reference sequence). The CDR3 is made up of 13 amino acids. V lost 2 bases to trimming and J lost 3 bases, with 8 bases between them. The CDR3 nucleotides read TGTGCCAGCAGCCAAACAGGGAACTACGAGCAGTACTTC. This translates into CASSQTGNYEQYF.

The chain employs TRBV11-1 and TRBJ2-7; D gene uncertain. V lost 6 bases, J lost 6 bases, and 15 bases lay in between. The CDR3 has 13 residues. The germline V gene has CDR1 SGHAT and CDR2 FQDESV (reference sequence). CDR3 sequence reads: CASRINGRAEQYF. For the CDR3, the DNA is TGTGCCAGCAGAATTAACGGACGGGCCGAGCAGTACTTC. Using reference TRBV11-1 and TRBJ2-7 for the parts outside the CDR3, the full variable domain is EAEVAQSPRYKITEKSQAVAFWCDPISGHATLYWYRQILGQGPELLVQFQDESVVDDSQLPKDRFSAERLKGVDSTLKIQPAELGDSAMYLCASRINGRAEQYFGPGTRLTVT.

This clonotype turned up a few times. The chain carries TRBV5-5 and TRBJ1-6; D not resolved. This CDR3 region has 12 residues. Germline values: CDR1 SGHKS, CDR2 YYEKEE (reference sequence). Trimming shortened V by 10 bases and J by 10 bases, and 15 bases separated the two germline ends. The CDR3 region is CAASSKKSPLHF. CDR3 DNA: TGTGCCGCATCCAGCAAGAAATCACCCCTCCACTTT.